The source of this T cell receptor (beta chain) is a study of T cell responses to AZD1222 COVID-19 vaccine. With regard to this clone: As yet, its antigen is unknown.

Study observations and caveats: At 160-218 and 743-854, vaccine-associated CD4 TCRs were dominant, and they spanned spike. Spike-specific TCR breadth and depth went up after people got two AZD1222 doses. White British people made up most donors, females outnumbered males, and clonal diversity was possibly underestimated.

Germline loops: CDR1 SQVTM, CDR2 ANQGSEA. The trim removed 6 bases at V and 6 bases at J, leaving 7 bases unmatched. This CDR3 has 12 amino acids. Repertoires were generated with immunoSEQ multiplex PCR, while TCRdb's copy carries only in-frame clones and drops some. Among some 150,000 clones listed, roughly 92% were seen once. The chain uses TRBV29-1 and TRBJ1-2; 7 positions agree with TRBD1. Sequences were derived from peripheral blood, sampled on day 0 of AZD1222 vaccination. This sequence originates from an adult in good health. As DNA, the CDR3 is TGCAGCGTAGACAGGGAGGATAATGGCTACACCTTC. Amino acid sequence: CSVDREDNGYTF.